This TCR beta chain appears in the sequencing data of a study of CD8 T cells in Susac syndrome. Bulk CD8+ and CD4+ cells came from magnetic negative isolation; CD8+ TEMRA by FACS. With 8 bases removed from V and 5 bases from J, the gap between germline ends came to 24 bases. This CDR3 is built from 16 residues. Germline assignment: CDR1 MNHNS and CDR2 SASEGT. With random hexamers, 0.5 to 1 ug RNA was reverse transcribed. TCRdb re-derived calls from the immunoSEQ multiplex PCR reads in MiXCR, one entry per CDR3 protein. The table lists approximately 100,000 distinct CDR3 sequences, roughly 92% of them singletons.

Sequencing was performed on CD8+ T cells from PBMCs. This TCR derives from a human donor in good health. The V call is TRBV6-1, the J call TRBJ1-1; D gene unclear. This chain's CDR3 is CASSRRPQHLGTEAFF. CDR3 coding DNA: TGTGCCAGCTCACGTCGCCCCCAGCACCTAGGGACTGAAGCTTTCTTT.